A selection of T cell receptor beta chains follows, all from one sample in a study of post-analysis software for immune sequencing data. Each CDR3 protein is one row after TCRdb ran MiXCR on the PCR reads. This sample has about 430,000 distinct CDR3 sequences, with 39% found just once. Sequences were obtained from blood. The source of these receptors is a girl aged 2 to 10 with multiple sclerosis. CDR3s include the opening cysteine and the closing phenylalanine or tryptophan. D genes are given only for firm matches. Expanded clones get a size class; other rows say once, few or many, or leave the size out.

d_call,clone_size,cdr3_length,j_call,v_call,cdr3_nt,cdr3_aa
TRBD1,-,14,TRBJ2-1,TRBV7-3,TGTGCCAGCAGCCGACAGGGCGGGTTGTATGAGCAGTTCTTC,CASSRQGGLYEQFF
TRBD1,many,13,TRBJ2-1,TRBV10-2,TGCGCCAGCAGGAGGGACAGTGGGAATGAGCAGTTCTTC,CASRRDSGNEQFF
-,-,12,TRBJ2-7,TRBV20-1,-,CSVAQGSYEHYF
TRBD1,-,14,TRBJ1-2,TRBV7-9,TGTGCCAGCAGCTTACGGGACAGTCCCTATGGCTACACCTTC,CASSLRDSPYGYTF
-,-,14,TRBJ2-5,TRBV20-1,TGCAGTGTGTGGAGGGGAGGCGGTACGGGTGAGCAGTACTTC,CSVWRGGGTGEQYF
-,-,15,TRBJ2-5,TRBV3-1,TGTGCCAGCAGCCAAGATAGGAAGTCGAGGGAGACCCAGTACTTC,CASSQDRKSRETQYF
TRBD1,few,15,TRBJ1-1,TRBV29-1,TGCAGCGTCTCTTTCACAGGGGTTCTGAACACTGAAGCTTTCTTT,CSVSFTGVLNTEAFF
-,-,13,TRBJ1-4,TRBV6-2/TRBV6-3,TGTGCCAGCAGTTCCCTGACTAATGAAAAACTGTTTTTT,CASSSLTNEKLFF
-,-,13,TRBJ2-1,TRBV6-5,TGTGCCAGCAGTTACCCTGGGGGTGATGAGCAGTTCTTC,CASSYPGGDEQFF
TRBD2,-,16,TRBJ2-1,TRBV15,TGTGCCACCAGCAGAAAGCGGGGGGTTGGGTATAGTGAGCAGTTCTTC,CATSRKRGVGYSEQFF
-,few,15,TRBJ2-5,TRBV12-3/TRBV12-4,TGTGCCAGCACCGACGGGCGACTTTTCCAAGAGACCCAGTACTTC,CASTDGRLFQETQYF
-,-,15,TRBJ2-7,TRBV7-2,TGTGCCAGCAGCTCGGGCCCCGGACGGATCCACGAGCAGTACTTC,CASSSGPGRIHEQYF
TRBD1,few,15,TRBJ2-1,TRBV7-2,TGTGCCAGCAGCTTAGTGGCAGGGGGACACAATGAGCAGTTCTTC,CASSLVAGGHNEQFF
-,-,11,TRBJ2-7,TRBV28,TGTGCCAGCAGTTTCATTCACGAGCAGTACTTC,CASSFIHEQYF
-,-,15,TRBJ2-7,TRBV27,TGTGCCAGCAGTTCTTCAACAGGGACGTATCGCGAGCAGTACTTC,CASSSSTGTYREQYF
TRBD2,-,14,TRBJ2-1,TRBV29-1,TGCAGCGTGGCGGGACTAGCGGGAGTGAATGAGCAGTTCTTC,CSVAGLAGVNEQFF
-,-,16,TRBJ2-7,TRBV7-9,TGTGCCAGCAGAACTTTAGGCGGGAAGGGGACCTACGAGCAGTACTTC,CASRTLGGKGTYEQYF
TRBD2,few,16,TRBJ2-5,TRBV6-5,TGTGCCAGCGGTTACGAGGTAGCGGGAGGGGGAGAGACCCAGTACTTC,CASGYEVAGGGETQYF
TRBD1,-,15,TRBJ2-2,TRBV12-3/TRBV12-4,TGTGCCAGCAGTTGGACAGGGTCCAACACCGGGGAGCTGTTTTTT,CASSWTGSNTGELFF
TRBD2,-,15,TRBJ2-1,TRBV2,TGTGCCAGCGCAAGAACTAGCGGGGAGTACAATGAGCAGTTCTTC,CASARTSGEYNEQFF
TRBD1,few,14,TRBJ1-2,TRBV6-5,TGTGCCAGCAGGCGACAGGGGGTTCGCTATGGCTACACCTTC,CASRRQGVRYGYTF
TRBD2,-,17,TRBJ2-1,TRBV24-1,TGTGCCACCAGTGATAGGACTAGCGGGCTCTCCTACAATGAGCAGTTCTTC,CATSDRTSGLSYNEQFF
-,-,15,TRBJ2-1,TRBV7-9,TGTGCCAGCAGCTCCGACGGGGCCTACTACAATGAGCAGTTCTTC,CASSSDGAYYNEQFF
-,-,14,TRBJ1-2,TRBV12-3/TRBV12-4,TGTGCCAGCACCCAGGTCGAGGGGAGTCATGGCTACACCTTC,CASTQVEGSHGYTF
TRBD1,-,15,TRBJ1-5,TRBV5-1,TGCGCCAGCAGCGCAGGGGGGGAAGTGAGTCAGCCCCAGCATTTT,CASSAGGEVSQPQHF
TRBD1,-,17,TRBJ2-1,TRBV4-2,TGTGCCAGCAGCCCATCGAAGATACCAGGGGGCCGAAATGAGCAGTTCTTC,CASSPSKIPGGRNEQFF
TRBD1,-,16,TRBJ2-1,TRBV5-1,TGCGCCAGCAGCTTGAACGGACAGGGGACTGGCAATGAGCAGTTCTTC,CASSLNGQGTGNEQFF
-,-,14,TRBJ2-3,TRBV12-3/TRBV12-4,TGTGCCAGCAGTTTCACGGGGATCACAGATACGCAGTATTTT,CASSFTGITDTQYF
-,-,16,TRBJ1-2,TRBV15,TGTGCCACCAGCAGAGTTGCGGGCAGGGTGGGCTATGGCTACACCTTC,CATSRVAGRVGYGYTF
-,few,15,TRBJ2-3,TRBV6-5,TGTGCCAGCAGTTACGGAGGGGCTAGCACAGATACGCAGTATTTT,CASSYGGASTDTQYF
-,-,16,TRBJ2-7,TRBV2,TGTGCCAGCAGTGACCTCGGGACTCCAAGCTCCTACGAGCAGTACTTC,CASSDLGTPSSYEQYF
-,-,15,TRBJ1-6,TRBV28,TGTGCCAGCAGTCGAGCGGGACGGTATAATTCACCCCTCCACTTT,CASSRAGRYNSPLHF
-,-,14,TRBJ2-7,TRBV6-1,TGTGCCAGCAGTGGGGATACTACACCCTACGAGCAGTACTTC,CASSGDTTPYEQYF
-,few,14,TRBJ2-5,TRBV6-2/TRBV6-3,TGTGCCAGCAGTTACGGGGGAAGAGGGCGAGAGCAGTACTTC,CASSYGGRGREQYF
-,-,14,TRBJ2-1,TRBV20-1,TGCAGTGCGCTAAGCGGGACAGGACTAAATGAGCAGTTCTTC,CSALSGTGLNEQFF
-,few,14,TRBJ2-7,TRBV5-5,TGTGCCAGCAGCTTGGGCCAGAATCTCTACGAGCAGTACTTC,CASSLGQNLYEQYF
-,few,13,TRBJ1-2,TRBV28,TGTGCCAGCAACGGGGGGGTCTACTATGGCTACACCTTC,CASNGGVYYGYTF
-,many,12,TRBJ2-5,TRBV5-1,TGCGCCAGCAGCTTGGATGAAGAGACCCAGTACTTC,CASSLDEETQYF
-,few,13,TRBJ1-5,TRBV5-1,TGCGCCAGCAGCTTTAAGGGGGACCAGCCCCAGCATTTT,CASSFKGDQPQHF
-,-,15,TRBJ2-7,TRBV6-5,TGTGCCAGCAGTTACTCTTCAGTTAGCTCCTACGAGCAGTACTTC,CASSYSSVSSYEQYF
-,-,12,TRBJ2-7,TRBV7-8,TGTGCCAGCAGCTACCTCTTCTACGAGCAGTACTTC,CASSYLFYEQYF
-,-,14,TRBJ2-3,TRBV7-9,TGTGCCAGCAGCTCCACGTCGGTTACAGATGCGCAGTATTTT,CASSSTSVTDAQYF
-,few,15,TRBJ2-1,TRBV4-3,TGCGCCAGCAGCCGGGAACACCGCTCCTACAATGAGCAGTTCTTC,CASSREHRSYNEQFF
-,-,16,TRBJ1-2,TRBV5-1,TGCGCCAGCAGCTTGGACCGGGCCTACTTCCTCTATGGCTACACCTTC,CASSLDRAYFLYGYTF